This TCR beta chain was obtained from a study of cytomegalovirus exposure and HLA in healthy donors. Overall study: In an earlier analysis, almost 120 million unique TCR beta sequences were found from some 170 million T cells.

In the case of this clone: Its antigen is not known.

The CDR3 is made up of 16 amino acids. V shed 7 bases, J shed 7 bases, and the junction held 11 bases outside the gene matches. CDR1 and CDR2 (germline): SSHAT, FNYEAQ (reference sequence). Study-wide points: Later analysis revealed greater clonal expansion in HLA-associated TCR beta chains than in equally common others.

The PCR used 60 Vbeta and 13 Jbeta primers. Clones were sequenced by immunoSEQ multiplex PCR, and TCRdb holds only the in-frame ones, with some missing. Among 100,000 to 150,000 clones, approximately 87% were seen once, and the ten largest hold around 20%. The origin of this receptor is a man aged 18 to 29 in good health and CMV-seropositive. The sequencing sample was made of PBMCs. The chain carries TRBV7-7 and TRBJ1-5; 12 bases line up with TRBD1. As DNA, the CDR3 is TGTGCCAGCACCCCGGGACAGGGGGCTGAAGGGCAGCCCCAGCATTTT. Residues: CASTPGQGAEGQPQHF.